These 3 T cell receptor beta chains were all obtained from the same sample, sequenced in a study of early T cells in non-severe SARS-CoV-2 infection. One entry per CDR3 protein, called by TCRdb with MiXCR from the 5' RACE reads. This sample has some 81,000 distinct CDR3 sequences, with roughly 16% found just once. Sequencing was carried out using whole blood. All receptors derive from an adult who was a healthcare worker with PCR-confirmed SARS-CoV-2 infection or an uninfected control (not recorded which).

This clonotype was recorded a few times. This CDR3 reads CAISTGQGAYEQYF. CDR3 in DNA: TGTGCCATCAGTACGGGACAGGGCGCCTACGAGCAGTACTTC. This chain connects TRBV10-3 to TRBJ2-7; the match to TRBD1 covers 9 bases. There are 14 residues in the CDR3. Germline V gives CDR1 ENHRY, CDR2 SYGVKD. The ends lost 5 bases at V and 2 bases at J; junction bases unmatched: 4.

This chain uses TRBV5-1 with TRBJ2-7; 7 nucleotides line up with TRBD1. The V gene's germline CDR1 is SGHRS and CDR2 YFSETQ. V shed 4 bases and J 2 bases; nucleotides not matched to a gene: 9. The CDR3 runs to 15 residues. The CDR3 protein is CASSTRQGPTYEQYF. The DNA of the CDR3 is TGCGCCAGCAGCACACGACAGGGACCCACCTACGAGCAGTACTTC.

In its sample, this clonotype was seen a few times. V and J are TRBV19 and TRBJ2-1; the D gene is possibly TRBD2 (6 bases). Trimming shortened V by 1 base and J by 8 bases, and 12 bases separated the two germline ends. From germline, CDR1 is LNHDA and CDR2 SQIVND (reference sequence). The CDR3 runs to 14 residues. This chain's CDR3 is CASSIGGLPDEQFF. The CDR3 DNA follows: TGTGCCAGTAGTATAGGGGGACTCCCCGATGAGCAGTTCTTC.